A single sample gave rise to the 24 T cell receptor beta chains below, sequenced in a study of blood T cell repertoires in COVID-19. TCRdb's copy holds only in-frame clones and misses some; the assay was immunoSEQ multiplex PCR. Of some 130,000 clones in the sample, around 89% were seen once. The specimen sequenced was peripheral blood. The origin of the receptors is a man aged 45-60 years with active or convalescent COVID-19.

The V gene is TRBV24-1, the J gene TRBJ2-1; TRBD2 matches at 11 bases. The germline CDR1 and CDR2 sequences are KGHDR and SFDVKD. The trim removed 6 bases at V and 5 bases at J, leaving 5 bases unmatched. This CDR3 region has 15 residues. CDR3 DNA sequence: TGTGCCACCAGTAGGCTAGCGGGAGGACACAATGAGCAGTTCTTC. Translated: CATSRLAGGHNEQFF.

The genes are TRBV3-1 (or the pseudogene TRBV3-2) and TRBJ2-2; D may be TRBD1 (5 bases). This CDR3 contains 17 residues. V lost 2 bases to trimming and J lost 1 base, with 14 bases between them. Germline loops: CDR1 LGHDT, CDR2 YNNKEL (reference sequence). In DNA form, the CDR3 reads TGTGCCAGCAGCCAACGGACAAGCAGGTTGAACACCGGGGAGCTGTTTTTT. Translation: CASSQRTSRLNTGELFF.

This chain uses TRBV7-8 with TRBJ1-3; possible D gene TRBD1, 5 bases. The CDR3 totals 15 residues. V was trimmed by 2 bases and J by 0 bases, leaving 8 bases between them. CDR1 is SGHVS, CDR2 FQNEAQ, per germline. DNA for the CDR3: TGTGCCAGCAGCTTACAGGGAGGCTCTGGAAACACCATATATTTT. It yields the protein CASSLQGGSGNTIYF.

The J gene is TRBJ1-1, the V gene TRBV10-3; no firm D call. Germline CDR1 and CDR2: ENHRY and SYGVKD. The CDR3 has 13 residues. Trimming left V 3 bases short and J 3 bases short, with 8 bases between. As DNA, the CDR3 is TGTGCCATCAGTGACACAGCTTACACTGAAGCTTTCTTT. Encoded protein: CAISDTAYTEAFF.

The rearrangement uses TRBV30 and TRBJ2-2; the D gene is possibly TRBD1 (5 bases). The CDR3 has 16 residues. Germline lookup yields CDR1 GTSNPN and CDR2 SVGIG (reference sequence). Trimming took off 0 bases at V and 0 bases at J, with 11 bases between the two ends. In DNA form, the CDR3 reads TGTGCCTGGAGTGTCCTTGGGGCGACGAACACCGGGGAGCTGTTTTTT. Translating it yields CAWSVLGATNTGELFF.

Comments on this clone: The identical CDR3 is also encoded by other nucleotide sequences in the sample. V gene TRBV2 combines with J gene TRBJ2-7; 10 bases are a match to TRBD2. The CDR3 loop spans 14 amino acids. Germline CDR1 reads SNHLY; CDR2 reads FYNNEI. V trimming: 4 bases; J trimming: 2 bases; junction bases outside the gene matches: 2. For the CDR3, the DNA is TGTGCCAGCAGTGCGCTAGCGGGAGCCTACGAGCAGTACTTC. Protein sequence: CASSALAGAYEQYF. Drawing the rest from reference TRBV2 and TRBJ2-7, the complete variable domain is EPEVTQTPSHQVTQMGQEVILRCVPISNHLYFYWYRQILGQKVEFLVSFYNNEISEKSEIFDDQFSVERPDGSNFTLKIRSTKLEDSAMYFCASSALAGAYEQYFGPGTRLTVT.

This clone has a single count. The chain uses TRBV7-8 and TRBJ1-5; 7 bases fit TRBD1. CDR3 size: 13 residues. CDR1 and CDR2 (germline): SGHVS, FQNEAQ. Trimming cost V 5 bases and J 5 bases; bases outside gene matches: 3. The CDR3 coding sequence is TGTGCCAGCAGCCGTGGACAGGATCAGCCCCAGCATTTT. Amino acids: CASSRGQDQPQHF. Variable domain in full (rest from reference TRBV7-8 and TRBJ1-5): GAGVSQSPRYKVAKRGQDVALRCDPISGHVSLFWYQQALGQGPEFLTYFQNEAQLDKSGLPSDRFFAERPEGSVSTLKIQRTQQEDSAVYLCASSRGQDQPQHFGDGTRLSIL.

The CDR3 spells CASGGGFTEAFF. For the CDR3, the DNA is TGTGCCAGTGGGGGAGGGTTTACTGAAGCTTTCTTT. The V gene is TRBV12-3 or TRBV12-4, the J gene TRBJ1-1, with D tentatively TRBD1 (5 bases). This CDR3 has 12 amino acids. Trimming removed 9 bases at V and 5 bases at J, with 13 bases between.

The chain combines TRBV13 with TRBJ2-7; no reliable D call. The germline CDR1 and CDR2 sequences are PRHDT and FYEKMQ (reference sequence). The CDR3 is made up of 12 amino acids. V was shortened by 4 bases and J by 0 bases, with 4 bases between the two germline ends. The CDR3 DNA sequence: TGTGCCAGCAGCTATAGCTCCTACGAGCAGTACTTC. Translation gives CASSYSSYEQYF. The entire variable domain, with the rest obtained from reference TRBV13 and TRBJ2-7, is as follows: AAGVIQSPRHLIKEKRETATLKCYPIPRHDTVYWYQQGPGQDPQFLISFYEKMQSDKGSIPDRFSAQQFSDYHSELNMSSLELGDSALYFCASSYSSYEQYFGPGTRLTVT.

The chain links TRBV29-1 to TRBJ2-5; TRBD1 matches 7 bases. The V and J ends lost 6 bases and 4 bases, in that order; junction bases with no gene match: 5. In germline, CDR1 is SQVTM, CDR2 ANQGSEA. The CDR3 covers 12 residues. Here the CDR3 DNA reads TGCAGCGTGGGGGACAGAATAGAGACCCAGTACTTC. The encoded protein is CSVGDRIETQYF.

The CDR3 nucleotides read TGTGCCAGCAGCTTGGCCATGACAGGGATAAATGAAAAACTGTTTTTT. It translates to CASSLAMTGINEKLFF. V gene TRBV7-9 combines with J gene TRBJ1-4; 7 nucleotides match TRBD1. This CDR3 has 16 amino acids. CDR1 is SEHNR and CDR2 is FQNEAQ in the germline V gene (reference sequence). Trimming cost V 3 bases and J 5 bases; bases outside gene matches: 9.

The chain carries TRBV6-1 and TRBJ1-5; the D is unclear. Germline V gene data show CDR1 as MNHNS and CDR2 as SASEGT. The length of the CDR3 is 14 residues. Trimming cost V 3 bases and J 0 bases, with 6 bases left between them. The CDR3 loop is CASSDTYSNQPQHF. The CDR3 coding sequence is TGTGCCAGCAGTGATACTTATAGCAATCAGCCCCAGCATTTT.

This clone was seen a few times. The CDR3 region is CASSPGGRDQETQYF. The CDR3, as DNA: TGTGCCAGCAGCCCAGGAGGGAGGGATCAAGAGACCCAGTACTTC. This chain connects TRBV11-3 to TRBJ2-5; 7 bases agree with TRBD2. The V gene's germline CDR1 is SGHNT and CDR2 YENEEA. CDR3 size: 15 residues. The J segment lost 2 bases and the V segment lost 5 bases, leaving 8 bases of the junction unmatched.

This clone was seen just once. The genes are TRBV9 and TRBJ1-3; D call uncertain. Germline assignment: CDR1 SGDLS and CDR2 YYNGEE. This CDR3 contains 17 residues. Trimming shortened V by 0 bases and J by 0 bases, and 13 bases separated the two germline ends. The CDR3 loop is CASSVAGGSYSGNTIYF. In DNA, the CDR3 is TGTGCCAGCAGCGTAGCGGGAGGCAGCTACTCTGGAAACACCATATATTTT.

J is TRBJ1-1 and V is TRBV2; 8 nucleotides agree with TRBD1. The germline V gene encodes CDR1 SNHLY and CDR2 FYNNEI. Unmatched junction bases numbered 4, after V lost 4 bases and J lost 6 bases. This CDR3 is built from 13 residues. The CDR3 nucleotides are TGTGCCAGCAGTGGACAGGGGATGGCTGAAGCTTTCTTT. As protein: CASSGQGMAEAFF.

In this sample, this clone turned up a few times. The chain combines TRBV9 with TRBJ1-1; D is possibly TRBD1 (6 bases). V was cut by 0 bases and J by 1 base, with 10 bases left in between. This CDR3 is 15 amino acids long. The germline V gene has CDR1 SGDLS and CDR2 YYNGEE. The CDR3 loop is CASSVDGRGNTEAFF. CDR3 nucleotides: TGTGCCAGCAGCGTAGATGGCAGGGGGAACACTGAAGCTTTCTTT.

Here the CDR3 DNA reads TGTGCCAGCAGCGTAGAAGGTGCGGGGGTCCCAGATACGCAGTATTTT. Its translation is CASSVEGAGVPDTQYF. The J gene is TRBJ2-3, the V gene TRBV9; 7 bases map to TRBD2. This CDR3 is built from 16 residues. V lost 0 bases to trimming and J lost 4 bases; unmatched junction nucleotides: 8. Per the germline V gene, CDR1 is SGDLS and CDR2 is YYNGEE.

This clone came up once. The chain joins TRBV5-1 to TRBJ2-7, with TRBD1 matching 12 bases. V gave up 4 bases and J gave up 7 bases; unmatched junction bases: 9. CDR1 is SGHRS and CDR2 is YFSETQ in the germline V gene. The CDR3 totals 15 residues. As DNA, the CDR3 is TGCGCCAGCAGCCTAGGGACAGGGGGCGCGGAAGAGCAGTACTTC. Translating it yields CASSLGTGGAEEQYF.

This clone was seen only a few times. The chain links TRBV5-1 to TRBJ2-2; 7 bases map to TRBD1. V lost 3 bases, J lost 5 bases, and 4 bases stayed unmatched. Germline V gene lookup returns CDR1 SGHRS and CDR2 YFSETQ. This CDR3 is 14 amino acids long. This chain's CDR3 is CASSYDRVTGELFF. The DNA for the CDR3 is TGCGCCAGCAGCTATGACAGGGTTACCGGGGAGCTGTTTTTT. The full variable domain, its missing parts supplied by reference TRBV5-1 and TRBJ2-2, is KAGVTQTPRYLIKTRGQQVTLSCSPISGHRSVSWYQQTPGQGLQFLFEYFSETQRNKGNFPGRFSGRQFSNSRSEMNVSTLELGDSALYLCASSYDRVTGELFFGEGSRLTVL.

The chain combines TRBV3-1 (or the pseudogene TRBV3-2) with TRBJ1-6; a possible D gene is TRBD1 (6 bases). V was pared by 4 bases and J by 11 bases, with 21 bases between. The CDR3 has 16 residues. From germline, CDR1 is LGHDT and CDR2 YNNKEL (reference sequence). The CDR3 loop is CASSLDQQGLWAPLHF. The CDR3 region has the DNA TGTGCCAGCAGCCTAGACCAACAGGGCCTATGGGCACCCCTCCACTTT.

This chain connects TRBV11-3 to TRBJ2-5, with unresolved D. CDR3 length equals 13 residues. V was shortened by 0 bases and J by 5 bases, with 7 bases between the two germline ends. Looked up from germline, CDR1 is SGHNT and CDR2 is YENEEA. This CDR3 is CASSLEFGETQYF. In nucleotides, the CDR3 is TGTGCCAGCAGCTTAGAGTTCGGGGAGACCCAGTACTTC.

The CDR3 loop is CASSDWKEGYGYTF. The CDR3 nucleotides read TGTGCCAGCAGTGATTGGAAGGAGGGCTATGGCTACACCTTC. The V gene is TRBV6-1, the J gene TRBJ1-2, with D uncertain. Trimming took 3 bases from V and 4 from J, leaving 12 bases between them. This CDR3 is 14 amino acids long. Germline V gene lookup returns CDR1 MNHNS and CDR2 SASEGT.

The gene calls are TRBV5-5 and TRBJ1-1; D is perhaps TRBD1 (5 bases). Germline V gives CDR1 SGHKS, CDR2 YYEKEE (reference sequence). The V and J ends lost 2 bases and 4 bases respectively, with 6 bases between them. The CDR3 totals 12 residues. The CDR3 DNA reads as TGTGCCAGCAGCTTAGGGGCCACTGAAGCTTTCTTT. Its translation: CASSLGATEAFF. Full variable domain (rest looked up from reference TRBV5-5 and TRBJ1-1): DAGVTQSPTHLIKTRGQQVTLRCSPISGHKSVSWYQQVLGQGPQFIFQYYEKEERGRGNFPDRFSARQFPNYSSELNVNALLLGDSALYLCASSLGATEAFFGQGTRLTVV.

This chain uses TRBV2 with TRBJ1-2, with a tentative D call TRBD1 (6 bases). The germline CDR1 and CDR2 sequences are SNHLY and FYNNEI. CDR3 length: 16 amino acids. V shed 11 bases and J shed 4 bases, with 26 bases lying between them. In DNA, the CDR3 is TGTGCCCGCCGGGGGGCGGGGGACGCTACTTCCTATGGCTACACCTTC. Its protein is CARRGAGDATSYGYTF.